The rows below give T cell receptor beta chains drawn from one sample of a study of blood T cell repertoires in COVID-19. Some clones are missing from TCRdb's copy, which holds only in-frame ones; the method was immunoSEQ multiplex PCR. Among hundreds of thousands of clones listed, around 90% were seen once. The sequencing sample was made of peripheral blood. The receptors were gathered from a man in his sixties or seventies with acute or convalescent COVID-19. Each CDR3 is given with its conserved first and last residue. Clone size, where shown, is once, few, many, or a class for clones that have expanded.

clone_size	v_call	j_call	cdr3_aa
NA	TRBV11-2	TRBJ2-5	CASSATSGAQETQYF
once	TRBV18	TRBJ1-2	CASSTAGRDRGYYGYTF
NA	TRBV7-2	TRBJ1-1	CASSLQGVRNTEAFF
NA	TRBV10-3	TRBJ1-2	CAISESAGVYGYTF
once	TRBV19	TRBJ2-2	CATHQGMWTGELFF
once	TRBV6-1	TRBJ2-7	CASSDEGQGAYEQYF
NA	TRBV5-5	TRBJ2-7	CASSPGQNYEQYF
NA	TRBV7-2	TRBJ1-5	CASSLETGGFQPQHF
NA	TRBV18	TRBJ1-4	CASSPQQGVITNEKLFF
NA	TRBV9	TRBJ2-2	CASSEGVLTGELFF
NA	TRBV7-2	TRBJ2-1	CASSPRLAGDFYNEQFF
NA	TRBV6-1	TRBJ1-5	CASSEFHRGFNSNQPQHF
NA	TRBV9	TRBJ2-5	CASSVDRGLIQETQYF
once	TRBV28	TRBJ1-5	CASRAAGQPQHF
once	TRBV12-2	TRBJ1-1	CASRSKFRDRPSNTEAFF
few	TRBV18	TRBJ2-7	CASSRRTGTSEQYF
NA	TRBV10-3	TRBJ1-2	CATFGLPSYGYTF
NA	TRBV5-1	TRBJ2-7	CASSYVPGQGNEQYF
NA	TRBV9	TRBJ1-3	CASSAKDRPITIYF
NA	TRBV5-1	TRBJ2-7	CASSLDTIYEQYF
NA	TRBV2	TRBJ2-2	CASRYLDSTGELFF
once	TRBV15	TRBJ2-1	CATSRKSGGLGGNEQFF
NA	TRBV6-2/TRBV6-3	TRBJ2-3	CASSYWAGVTDTQYF
NA	TRBV5-5	TRBJ1-2	CASSPDPGQPYGYTF
NA	TRBV11-1	TRBJ1-1	CASSSHRVGEVAFF
NA	TRBV18	TRBJ2-5	CASSPSRGTRVETQYF
few	TRBV29-1	TRBJ2-7	CSVGHGYEQYF
NA	TRBV6-5	TRBJ2-7	CASSYTGLTYEQYF
NA	TRBV2	TRBJ2-7	CAVAGGPFSYEQYF
NA	TRBV5-4	TRBJ2-1	CASSTMGRGGRNEQFF
NA	TRBV27	TRBJ1-1	CASSFVLGGTEAFF
NA	TRBV6-5	TRBJ1-5	CASSEGAGFQPQHF
NA	TRBV7-2	TRBJ2-3	CASSFSGTSATDTQYF
NA	TRBV6-2/TRBV6-3	TRBJ1-2	CASSYWAGSNYGYTF
NA	TRBV28	TRBJ2-7	CASRRGTIPEQYF
NA	TRBV9	TRBJ1-2	CASSVEGVFGYGYTF